This T cell receptor beta chain originates from a study of vaccination effects on CD4 cells after COVID-19 (dated by TCRdb to the early 2020s). Broadly, across the study: In the ViraFEST assay, PBMC were stimulated with viral peptide pools, and TCR sequencing was then used to find antigen-specific CD4+ T cell clonotypes based on their expansion. Each participant got two doses of an mRNA SARS-CoV-2 vaccine, either BNT162b2 or mRNA-1273. About 2.1 million PBMC per well were cultured with 10 ug/ml peptides in IMDM containing approximately 4.5% human AB serum, around 10 IU/ml IL-2 and gentamicin. In both COVID-19 convalescent patients and infection-naive vaccine recipients, the study compared SARS-CoV-2 spike-specific CD4+ TCR repertoires from before mRNA vaccination with those from after it. A total of nine to ten COVID-19 convalescent patients and a handful of SARS-CoV-2-naive healthy vaccine recipients were included in the full study. In the study, cultures from other donors were sequenced using the Oncomine TCR Beta short-read assay on an Illumina iSeq 100.

The library was produced with the immunoSEQ multiplex PCR assay. TCR beta CDR3 sequencing was performed on DNA from the cultured, isolated CD4+ T cells. The authors' pipeline ran thus. Non-productive TCR sequences were discarded, and reads were trimmed to the CDR3 region, with only CDR3s of 7 or more amino acids retained. The MANAFEST web app was used to identify antigen-specific clonotypes by comparing expansion in peptide wells with expansion in reference cultures. For clones to be considered positive, expansion at FDR<0.05 versus reference and all other wells, an odds ratio above 5, and a frequency above 0.1% in two replicate wells were required. Clonotypes significantly expanded in SARS-CoV-2 spike wells and in at least one common cold coronavirus spike condition were defined as cross-reactive. CDR3 similarity was assessed by Levenshtein distance using the stringdist R package, and unrooted trees were constructed with ape in R 3.6.1. TCRdb holds this immuneACCESS table with in-frame rearrangements only. Some clones are missing; in checked studies, unresolved V genes explain under half, and the rest has no known cause. Clone size and V and J calls were adopted from that table, with D and trimming inferred from the DNA. Present in this sample are over 45,000 clones, roughly 80% of which were seen just once. Approximately 3% of the sample is in the top ten clones.

After around 11 days of culture, CD4+ T cells were isolated with the EasySep CD4+ T cell isolation kit. Negative nucleocapsid antibody results before and after vaccination confirmed that the healthy vaccine recipients had no prior SARS-CoV-2 infection. Half of the culture medium was replaced with fresh IL-2-containing medium on days 3 and 7. Each peptide stimulation condition was cultured in triplicate wells unless otherwise noted. PBMC were separated from whole blood using Ficoll-Paque Plus gradient centrifugation and were then either cryopreserved at -140C or used fresh. The QIAamp micro DNA kit was used to extract genomic DNA from the cultured CD4+ T cells. The CDR1 and CDR2 encoded by the germline V gene are SGHVS and FQNEAQ. Trimming leaves V shorter by 0 bases and J shorter by 5 bases, with the junction holding 3 bases beyond the gene matches. The CDR3 sequence holds 14 residues, the cysteine and phenylalanine included. CDR3 DNA is the only sequence kept; it has 42 bases, read in frame from the first base.

With respect to this clone: The specificity of this receptor is unknown. No base qualities exist here, and no much larger clone lies one base off it.

Overall study outcomes, separate from this receptor: Limitations of the study were the small number of convalescent patients and the absence of early post-infection timepoints. In healthy vaccine recipients, vaccine-induced clones were almost all SARS-CoV-2 mono-reactive, with only 1 of 255 being cross-reactive with common cold coronaviruses. Both infection-induced and vaccine-induced clones contracted markedly at late post-vaccination timepoints, which is consistent with waning T cell responses.

This receptor was identified in a human donor who received a COVID-19 vaccine. This specimen was CD4+ T cells from PBMCs cultured without peptide, taken before COVID-19 vaccination. The chain is made from TRBV7-8 and TRBJ1-1, with 7 bases matching TRBD1. The sequenced DNA: TGTGCCAGCAGCTTAGCAGGGGGCAGTACTGAAGCTTTCTTT. This yields the protein CASSLAGGSTEAFF.